The 17 T cell receptor beta chains listed next were all sequenced from one sample in a study of early stage breast cancer tumors. The table came from immunoSEQ multiplex PCR; TCRdb's copy has only in-frame clones and leaves some out. Of tens of thousands of clones listed, about four fifths are singletons. Sequencing used blood. The receptors stem from a person in their fifties with breast cancer.

With respect to this clone: The identical CDR3 is also encoded by other nucleotide sequences in the sample. This chain joins TRBV10-3 and TRBJ2-7; a weak D match, TRBD1 (6 bases). This CDR3 contains 11 residues. Germline CDR1 reads ENHRY; CDR2 reads SYGVKD. V was shortened by 10 bases and J by 8 bases, with 15 bases between the two germline ends. Here the CDR3 DNA reads TGTGCCAGTCGGGACACCTCACAGCAGTACTTC. It translates to CASRDTSQQYF.

This chain joins TRBV27 and TRBJ1-4, with 12 nucleotides matching TRBD1. This CDR3 spans 18 amino acids. Germline lookup yields CDR1 MNHEY and CDR2 SMNVEV (reference sequence). Unmatched junction bases numbered 16, after V lost 4 bases and J lost 10 bases. The CDR3 DNA reads TGTGCCAGCAGTTATAGACCCCTCTCCGGGACAGGGGGCGGAAAACTGTTTTTT. It yields the protein CASSYRPLSGTGGGKLFF.

The chain employs TRBV11-3 and TRBJ2-3; maybe TRBD1 (5 bases). Germline CDR1 is SGHNT and CDR2 is YENEEA. V was pared by 4 bases and J by 4 bases, with 21 bases between. This CDR3 has 17 residues. The chain's CDR3 is CASSSPSDSSASDTQYF. The CDR3, as DNA: TGTGCCAGCAGCTCGCCCTCAGACAGTTCGGCATCAGATACGCAGTATTTT.

V usage is TRBV10-1 and J usage is TRBJ2-2; possible D gene TRBD1, 7 bases. This CDR3 region has 15 residues. Trimming removed 10 bases at V and 3 bases at J, with 18 bases between. CDR1 is WNHNN and CDR2 is SYGVQD in the germline V gene (reference sequence). CDR3 sequence: CATERRGRYTGELFF. CDR3 DNA: TGCGCCACCGAACGGAGGGGGCGTTACACCGGGGAGCTGTTTTTT.

The rearrangement joins TRBV19 to TRBJ2-1; D is unresolved. V was clipped by 6 bases and J by 6 bases, with 18 bases between them. Germline CDR1 is LNHDA and CDR2 is SQIVND (reference sequence). The CDR3 contains 15 residues. CDR3 in DNA: TGTGCCAGTAGCGATGCCGCTACTTCCCCCAATGAGCAGTTCTTC. Translating gives CASSDAATSPNEQFF.

The chain links TRBV5-4 to TRBJ2-1; 8 bases map to TRBD2. CDR1 is SGHNT, CDR2 YYREEE, per germline (reference sequence). The CDR3 extends over 16 amino acids. With V trimmed by 5 bases and J by 6 bases, 13 bases remained unmatched. CDR3 residues: CASRVGSGAQGNEQFF. The CDR3 coding sequence is TGTGCCAGCAGGGTAGGTAGCGGGGCCCAGGGCAATGAGCAGTTCTTC.

V gene TRBV6-5 combines with J gene TRBJ1-5; D not certain. The CDR3 covers 14 residues. Trimming left V 5 bases short and J 1 base short, with 9 bases between. Germline V lookup: CDR1 MNHEY, CDR2 SVGAGI. The CDR3 loop reads CASSKGRSNQPQHF. The CDR3 DNA is TGTGCCAGCAGTAAGGGCCGAAGCAATCAGCCCCAGCATTTT.

The chain links TRBV19 to TRBJ2-5, with D perhaps matching TRBD1 (5 bases). This CDR3 is built from 14 residues. Germline V lookup: CDR1 LNHDA, CDR2 SQIVND (reference sequence). V dropped 3 bases and J dropped 2 bases, with 10 bases sitting between them. CDR3 protein: CASSIWSGQETQYF. In DNA, the CDR3 is TGTGCCAGTAGTATTTGGTCAGGGCAAGAGACCCAGTACTTC.

The J gene is TRBJ2-1, the V gene TRBV4-2; 7 nucleotides align to TRBD2. Germline V gene data show CDR1 as LGHNA and CDR2 as YNFKEQ. The V and J ends lost 1 base and 9 bases, in that order; junction bases with no gene match: 6. This CDR3 is 14 amino acids long. The CDR3 here is CASSQATSPSEQFF. In DNA form, the CDR3 reads TGTGCCAGCAGCCAAGCGACTAGCCCAAGTGAGCAGTTCTTC.

This clone was recorded only once. This sequence joins TRBV6-4 and TRBJ1-1; D might be TRBD1 (5 bases). The CDR3 has 15 amino acids. CDR1 MRHNA and CDR2 SNTAGT come from the germline V gene. With 0 bases removed from V and 2 bases from J, the gap between germline ends came to 10 bases. In DNA, the CDR3 is TGTGCCAGCAGTGACTCGAATCAGGGAAACACTGAAGCTTTCTTT. Translation gives CASSDSNQGNTEAFF.

The CDR3 spells CAWIAGETQYF. In DNA, the CDR3 is TGTGCCTGGATCGCCGGGGAGACCCAGTACTTC. This chain links TRBV30 with TRBJ2-5; D not certain. The CDR3 runs 11 residues. CDR1 is GTSNPN, CDR2 SVGIG, per germline (reference sequence). The V end was cut by 4 bases, the J end by 5 bases, with 8 bases between.

This chain joins TRBV7-6 and TRBJ1-6; D gene unclear. Germline CDR1 is SGHVS and CDR2 is FNYEAQ. The V end was cut by 1 base, the J end by 14 bases, with 12 bases between. This CDR3 is 13 amino acids long. The CDR3, as DNA: TGTGCCAGCAGCTTAGAGGGAGCAGGATCCCTCCACTTT. Translation gives CASSLEGAGSLHF.

Sample share makes this clone medium-sized (0.01 to 0.1%). The V gene is TRBV6-4, the J gene TRBJ1-4; tentative D call: TRBD1 (5 bases). The CDR3 contains 13 residues. Per germline, CDR1 MRHNA and CDR2 SNTAGT. Trimming left V 7 bases short and J 8 bases short, with 14 bases between. The CDR3 sequence is CASMGGGQEKLFF. DNA for the CDR3: TGTGCCAGCATGGGGGGAGGCCAGGAAAAACTGTTTTTT.

The gene calls are TRBV30 and TRBJ2-7, with no clear D. The CDR3 totals 14 residues. Trimming cost V 5 bases and J 0 bases, with 14 bases left between them. CDR1 and CDR2 (germline): GTSNPN, SVGIG (reference sequence). This chain's CDR3 is CAWSGPPSSYEQYF. The CDR3 region has the DNA TGTGCCTGGTCAGGACCGCCGAGCTCCTACGAGCAGTACTTC.

CDR3 loop: CASRWNTEAFF. The CDR3 DNA reads TGTGCCTCGCGGTGGAACACTGAAGCTTTCTTT. The chain is built from TRBV10-3 and TRBJ1-1; unclear D gene. Deletions cut 11 bases from V and 1 base from J, with 8 bases between. Germline V gene lookup returns CDR1 ENHRY and CDR2 SYGVKD. The CDR3 is 11 amino acids.

The chain carries TRBV27 and TRBJ2-2, with D possibly matching TRBD1 (6 bases). V was cut by 2 bases and J by 6 bases, with 16 bases left in between. CDR3 size: 16 residues. Per germline, CDR1 MNHEY and CDR2 SMNVEV (reference sequence). The chain's CDR3 is CASSLGLGTIPGELFF. In nucleotides, the CDR3 is TGTGCCAGCAGTTTAGGGCTAGGGACAATTCCCGGGGAGCTGTTTTTT.

The chain joins TRBV18 to TRBJ2-7; TRBD2 matches at 9 bases. CDR1 and CDR2 from the germline V gene are KGHSH and LQKENI. J lost 7 bases, V lost 5 bases, and 15 bases had no gene match. This CDR3 is built from 16 residues. The CDR3 reads CASSAVGQLAGWEQYF. CDR3 nucleotides: TGTGCCAGCTCAGCCGTGGGACAGCTAGCGGGGTGGGAGCAGTACTTC.